These 27 T cell receptor beta chains were all obtained from the same sample, sequenced in a study of preoperative IRX-2 immunotherapy in early breast cancer (dated by TCRdb to between 2018 and 2021). The protocol used for the library was the immunoSEQ multiplex PCR assay. Drawn from immuneACCESS, this table holds only the in-frame rearrangements with V and J called that TCRdb kept. Clones are partly lost; checked studies trace under half to an unresolved V gene and leave the rest unexplained. The sample records tens of thousands of clones, around 89% of which are singletons. The biggest ten clones account for approximately 10% of the sample. The treatment or condition label here, explained by the study, means: preoperative locoregional IRX-2 cytokine immunotherapy. This sample was gathered from a patient treated with IRX-2 immunotherapy. Receptors were obtained from a human donor with breast cancer.

The chain carries TRBV18 and TRBJ1-1; 9 bases map to TRBD1. Germline trimming cut 5 bases from V and 3 bases from J; bases unmatched to any gene: 4. There are 14 residues in the CDR3. Germline-derived CDR1 and CDR2 are KGHSH and LQKENI. CDR3 region: CASSVDRGYTEAFF. In DNA form, the CDR3 reads TGTGCCAGCTCAGTGGACAGGGGATACACTGAAGCTTTCTTT. The whole variable domain, remainder taken from reference TRBV18 and TRBJ1-1, is NAGVMQNPRHLVRRRGQEARLRCSPMKGHSHVYWYRQLPEEGLKFMVYLQKENIIDESGMPKERFSAEFPKEGPSILRIQQVVRGDSAAYFCASSVDRGYTEAFFGQGTRLTVV.

The gene calls are TRBV7-2 and TRBJ1-2; D not resolved. The CDR3 spans 12 residues. The V end lost 3 bases, the J end lost 5 bases, and 7 bases lay between the germline ends. The germline V gene has CDR1 SGHTA and CDR2 FQGNSA. CDR3 residues: CASSLAAYGYTF. CDR3 nucleotide sequence: TGTGCCAGCAGCTTGGCCGCATATGGCTACACCTTC.

V gene TRBV7-9 combines with J gene TRBJ2-7, with a weak D call TRBD1 (7 bases). This CDR3 has 11 amino acids. V shed 5 bases and J shed 11 bases, with 13 bases lying between them. Germline CDR1 and CDR2: SEHNR and FQNEAQ (reference sequence). CDR3 loop: CASSLDREEYF. For the CDR3, the DNA is TGTGCCAGCAGCCTAGACAGGGAGGAGTACTTC.

The chain couples TRBV29-1 to TRBJ2-5; D ambiguous. Germline V gene data show CDR1 as SQVTM and CDR2 as ANQGSEA. V was clipped by 4 bases and J by 4 bases, with 10 bases between them. The CDR3 runs 12 residues. DNA of the CDR3: TGCAGCGTTGCCTATGGTAGAGAGACCCAGTACTTC. Protein: CSVAYGRETQYF.

This CDR3 reads CASSPPTGTDTQYF. Written as DNA, the CDR3 is TGTGCCAGCTCACCACCGACAGGAACAGATACGCAGTATTTT. The chain uses TRBV18 and TRBJ2-3; TRBD1 is a possible D gene (6 bases). This CDR3 has 14 amino acids. CDR1 and CDR2 (germline): KGHSH, LQKENI. Between the trimmed V and J ends, which lost 0 bases and 3 bases, there was a span of 7 bases.

In its sample, this clone was seen once. V is TRBV7-8 and J is TRBJ2-7; tentatively, D is TRBD1 (6 bases). Germline V CDR1 and CDR2: SGHVS, FQNEAQ. The CDR3 contains 17 residues. Trimming took off 5 bases at V and 3 bases at J, with 23 bases between the two ends. The CDR3 loop reads CASSPNWVGAKGYEQYF. CDR3 DNA sequence: TGTGCCAGCAGCCCAAATTGGGTGGGGGCTAAGGGCTACGAGCAGTACTTC.

This chain connects TRBV7-9 to TRBJ2-7; 7 bases map to TRBD1. CDR1 is SEHNR, CDR2 FQNEAQ, per germline (reference sequence). V lost 5 bases to trimming and J lost 3 bases; unmatched junction nucleotides: 10. There are 15 residues in the CDR3. The CDR3 sequence: CASSPPGQSLYEQYF. CDR3 coding DNA: TGTGCCAGCAGCCCACCGGGACAGAGCCTCTACGAGCAGTACTTC. The full variable domain, its missing parts supplied by reference TRBV7-9 and TRBJ2-7, is DTGVSQNPRHKITKRGQNVTFRCDPISEHNRLYWYRQTLGQGPEFLTYFQNEAQLEKSRLLSDRFSAERPKGSFSTLEIQRTEQGDSAMYLCASSPPGQSLYEQYFGPGTRLTVT.

On this clone itself: Other DNA sequences from this sample encode an identical CDR3 as well. The chain has TRBV28 and TRBJ2-7; weak D call: TRBD1 (5 bases). The ends were cut back, 4 bases at V and 2 bases at J, with 15 bases in the middle. This CDR3 has 15 amino acids. Per germline, CDR1 MDHEN and CDR2 SYDVKM. The CDR3 spells CASSSPGNTAYEQYF. Written as DNA, the CDR3 is TGTGCCAGCAGTTCGCCAGGGAATACCGCCTACGAGCAGTACTTC.

V and J are TRBV7-9 and TRBJ1-2; 8 bases map to TRBD1. The CDR3 has 14 residues. V lost 0 bases and J lost 7; bases outside the gene matches: 4. Germline CDR1 SEHNR, CDR2 FQNEAQ (reference sequence). The CDR3: CASSLAPTGVGYTF. For the CDR3, the DNA is TGTGCCAGCAGCTTAGCCCCGACAGGGGTTGGCTACACCTTC.

This chain connects TRBV28 to TRBJ2-1; 7 bases match TRBD1. Per the germline V gene, CDR1 is MDHEN and CDR2 is SYDVKM. The CDR3 runs to 16 residues. J gave up 0 bases and V 5 bases, and 7 bases lay outside the gene matches. The CDR3 protein is CASSPGTVYSYNEQFF. The CDR3 DNA follows: TGTGCCAGCAGTCCCGGGACAGTATACTCCTACAATGAGCAGTTCTTC.

The CDR3 loop reads CASSLGPYLTGVIETQYF. The CDR3 DNA is TGTGCCAGCAGCTTAGGACCCTACCTGACAGGGGTGATTGAGACCCAGTACTTC. This chain connects TRBV7-2 to TRBJ2-5; 8 nucleotides line up with TRBD1. Germline CDR1 is SGHTA and CDR2 is FQGNSA. The CDR3 has 18 residues. V dropped 1 base and J dropped 5; count of bases not matched to a gene: 15.

In the case of this clone: At one of its ends the junction is not consistent with the germline gene, which may arise from a read error. This sample also contains other DNA sequences that code for the same CDR3. This rearrangement joins TRBV7-6 to TRBJ1-2; the D gene is possibly TRBD1 (5 bases). CDR3 length: 15 residues. Germline lookup yields CDR1 SGHVS and CDR2 FNYEAQ. The DNA of the CDR3 is TGTGCCAGCCCATCGTCGGACACGCATAACTATGGCTACACCTTT. It encodes CASPSSDTHNYGYTF.

Only a few counts were recorded for this clone. The rearrangement links TRBV19 to TRBJ2-7; 8 positions agree with TRBD1. CDR1 is LNHDA, CDR2 SQIVND, per germline (reference sequence). V lost 4 bases and J lost 1; bases outside the gene matches: 9. The CDR3 is made up of 16 amino acids. The CDR3 reads CASSTPSDRASYEQYF. Here the CDR3 DNA reads TGTGCCAGTAGTACCCCCTCGGACAGGGCTTCCTACGAGCAGTACTTC.

J is TRBJ2-1 and V is TRBV10-2; 9 positions agree with TRBD2. The CDR3 spans 15 residues. V trimming: 8 bases; J trimming: 6 bases; junction bases outside the gene matches: 11. CDR1 and CDR2 (germline): WSHSY, SAAADI. The DNA for the CDR3 is TGCGCCAGCGTCTACGGGACTAGCCCTGCCAATGAGCAGTTCTTC. This translates into CASVYGTSPANEQFF.

The chain employs TRBV11-2 and TRBJ2-5; 11 nucleotides agree with TRBD2. With V trimmed by 1 base and J by 3 bases, 13 bases remained unmatched. Per germline, CDR1 SGHAT and CDR2 FQNNGV. The CDR3 totals 19 residues. The CDR3 sequence: CASSLVPLAGGQTKETQYF. CDR3 in DNA: TGTGCCAGCAGCTTAGTCCCCCTAGCGGGGGGTCAGACTAAAGAGACCCAGTACTTC.

V gene TRBV25-1 combines with J gene TRBJ2-7; D is unresolved. Germline lookup yields CDR1 MGHDK and CDR2 SYGVNS. CDR3 length: 14 residues. Trimming stripped 0 bases from V and 2 bases from J, with 8 bases between. CDR3 amino acids: CASSEYGLPYEQYF. The CDR3 region has the DNA TGTGCCAGCAGTGAATACGGTCTCCCCTACGAGCAGTACTTC.

V and J are TRBV30 and TRBJ2-1, with TRBD2 matching 7 bases. CDR1 is GTSNPN and CDR2 is SVGIG in the germline V gene (reference sequence). The CDR3 consists of 14 residues. Losses at the gene ends were 7 bases for V and 4 bases for J; bases not matched to a gene: 10. The CDR3 loop reads CAYPRTGGYNEQFF. The CDR3 DNA follows: TGTGCCTACCCGCGGACGGGGGGATACAATGAGCAGTTCTTC.

The chain employs TRBV5-6 and TRBJ2-2; 8 bases are shared with TRBD2. This CDR3 contains 15 residues. Germline V lookup: CDR1 SGHDT, CDR2 YYEEEE. The J segment lost 3 bases and the V segment lost 3 bases, leaving 4 bases of the junction unmatched. In nucleotides, the CDR3 is TGTGCCAGCAGCTCCGGACTAGCTTACACCGGGGAGCTGTTTTTT. Encoded protein: CASSSGLAYTGELFF.

The V call is TRBV9, the J call TRBJ2-1, with 7 bases aligning to TRBD2. Per the germline V gene, CDR1 is SGDLS and CDR2 is YYNGEE. The J segment lost 7 bases and the V segment lost 0 bases, leaving 22 bases of the junction unmatched. The CDR3 is 20 amino acids. The CDR3 region is CASSVGLGGSGGRFVNEQFF. The CDR3 nucleotides read TGTGCCAGCAGCGTAGGATTGGGGGGGAGCGGAGGACGGTTTGTGAATGAGCAGTTCTTC.

The chain employs TRBV30 and TRBJ2-1, with 11 nucleotides matching TRBD2. The CDR3 runs to 18 residues. CDR1 is GTSNPN, CDR2 SVGIG, per germline (reference sequence). Trimming cost V 1 base and J 0 bases; bases outside gene matches: 8. The CDR3 region has the DNA TGTGCCTGGAGTGGGGGGACTAGCGGCATCAGCTCCTACAATGAGCAGTTCTTC. Amino acid sequence: CAWSGGTSGISSYNEQFF.

The genes are TRBV29-1 and TRBJ1-3, with D uncertain. Germline-derived CDR1 and CDR2 are SQVTM and ANQGSEA. V was clipped by 7 bases and J by 2 bases, with 12 bases between them. The CDR3 runs 13 residues. CDR3 in amino acids: CSAGISTGNTIYF. CDR3 coding DNA: TGCAGCGCCGGAATCAGTACTGGAAACACCATATATTTT.

The CDR3 region is CAITVAGGGTGELFF. Written as DNA, the CDR3 is TGTGCCATCACCGTAGCGGGAGGCGGCACCGGGGAGCTGTTTTTT. This rearrangement joins TRBV10-3 to TRBJ2-2; 10 bases fit TRBD2. CDR3 size: 15 residues. The trim removed 7 bases at V and 4 bases at J, leaving 6 bases unmatched. Per the germline V gene, CDR1 is ENHRY and CDR2 is SYGVKD.

Notes on this clone: One end of the junction is discordant with germline, which a read error may explain. The chain combines TRBV15 with TRBJ2-6; the D gene is possibly TRBD1 (5 bases). This CDR3 has 15 amino acids. From germline, CDR1 is LNHNV and CDR2 YYDKDF (reference sequence). In DNA, the CDR3 is TGTGCCACCAGCAGAGAGGACACTGGGGCCAACGTCCCGACTTTC. This translates into CATSREDTGANVPTF.

The chain carries TRBV9 and TRBJ1-1, with D perhaps TRBD1 (6 bases). Deletions cut 1 base from V and 1 base from J, with 11 bases between. Germline assignment: CDR1 SGDLS and CDR2 YYNGEE. This CDR3 comprises 15 residues. The CDR3 region is CASSVQGLKNTEAFF. The CDR3 nucleotides are TGTGCCAGCAGCGTACAGGGGTTGAAGAACACTGAAGCTTTCTTT. The full variable domain, with the rest looked up from reference TRBV9 and TRBJ1-1, is DSGVTQTPKHLITATGQRVTLRCSPRSGDLSVYWYQQSLDQGLQFLIQYYNGEERAKGNILERFSAQQFPDLHSELNLSSLELGDSALYFCASSVQGLKNTEAFFGQGTRLTVV.

This clone has just one count. The chain joins TRBV6-5 to TRBJ1-5, with D hard to call. This CDR3 has 12 residues. Per germline, CDR1 MNHEY and CDR2 SVGAGI. V lost 5 bases, J lost 4 bases, and 6 bases lay in between. In DNA, the CDR3 is TGTGCCAGCAGTCTCATGAATCAGCCCCAGCATTTT. Its protein product is CASSLMNQPQHF.

This rearrangement joins TRBV7-9 to TRBJ1-2, with 8 positions matching TRBD1. The V gene end was trimmed by 5 bases and the J gene end by 5 bases; junction bases not matched to a gene: 4. Germline CDR1 is SEHNR and CDR2 is FQNEAQ (reference sequence). The CDR3 has 13 residues. The CDR3 loop reads CASSHGTGYGYTF. The CDR3 DNA reads TGTGCCAGCAGCCATGGGACAGGTTATGGCTACACCTTC.

The V call is TRBV9, the J call TRBJ2-1; 13 nucleotides line up with TRBD2. Germline CDR1 SGDLS, CDR2 YYNGEE. CDR3 length: 19 residues. After removal of 1 base from V and 4 bases from J, the junction contained 11 bases not matched to a gene. CDR3 protein: CASSVRGLAGSPGYNEQFF. As DNA, the CDR3 is TGTGCCAGCAGCGTAAGGGGACTAGCGGGGTCGCCGGGATACAATGAGCAGTTCTTC.